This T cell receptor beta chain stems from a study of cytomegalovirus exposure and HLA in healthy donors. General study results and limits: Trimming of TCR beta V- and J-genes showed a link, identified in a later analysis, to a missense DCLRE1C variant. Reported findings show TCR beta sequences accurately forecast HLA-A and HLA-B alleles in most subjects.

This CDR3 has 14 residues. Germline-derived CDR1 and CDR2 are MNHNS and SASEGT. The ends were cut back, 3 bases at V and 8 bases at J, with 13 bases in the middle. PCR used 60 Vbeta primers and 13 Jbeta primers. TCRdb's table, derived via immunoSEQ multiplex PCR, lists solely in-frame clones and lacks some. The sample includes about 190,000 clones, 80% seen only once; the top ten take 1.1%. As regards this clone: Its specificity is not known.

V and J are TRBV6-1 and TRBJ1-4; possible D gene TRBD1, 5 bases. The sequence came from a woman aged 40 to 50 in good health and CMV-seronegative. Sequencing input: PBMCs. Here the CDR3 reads CASSDRGWGEKLFF. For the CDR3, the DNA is TGTGCCAGCAGTGATCGGGGGTGGGGAGAAAAACTGTTTTTT.